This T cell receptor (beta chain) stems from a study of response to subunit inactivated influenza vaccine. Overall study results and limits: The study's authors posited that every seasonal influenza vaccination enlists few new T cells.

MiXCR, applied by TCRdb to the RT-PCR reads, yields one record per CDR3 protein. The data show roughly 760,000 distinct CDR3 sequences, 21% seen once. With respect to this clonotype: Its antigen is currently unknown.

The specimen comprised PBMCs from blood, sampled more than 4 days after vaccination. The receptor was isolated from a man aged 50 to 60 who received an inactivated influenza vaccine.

CDR3 region: CASSVETSGSIGEQFF. CDR3 in DNA: TGTGCCAGCAGCGTAGAGACTAGCGGGAGTATCGGTGAGCAGTTCTTC. The genes are TRBV9 and TRBJ2-1; 12 bases align to TRBD2. Germline trimming cut 0 bases from V and 9 bases from J; bases unmatched to any gene: 7. The V gene's germline CDR1 is SGDLS and CDR2 YYNGEE. This CDR3 spans 16 amino acids.